What follows are 23 T cell receptor beta chains derived from one specimen sequenced in a study of CXCR3-negative and CXCR3-positive naive CD8 T cells. The study's findings and limits: CXCR3-positive naive cells carried more hydrophobic TRB CDR3s than CXCR3-negative naive cells did.

Carrying UMI labels, the TRB cDNA libraries were prepared through 5' RACE. TCRdb reprocessed the 5' RACE reads, with one entry per CDR3 protein and no DNA. The table gives more than 100,000 distinct CDR3 sequences; the top ten clones make up 0.41% of it. These receptors are not linked to any known antigen. The sequenced sample was naive CXCR3+ CD8+ T cells from blood. Subset meaning: CD45RO-CCR7+CD27+CD95- naive CD8+ T cells expressing CXCR3 (TNR3+). These receptors were collected from a human donor in good health. Some clones in this sample may be carry-over from other donors' samples.

The chain joins TRBV23-1 to TRBJ2-7; TCRdb selects TRBD1, and the lack of DNA leaves this call unchecked. TRBV23-1 is placed among ORFs of uncertain function. The CDR3 loop spans 16 amino acids. The CDR3 is CASSQSEGQGLHEQYF.

The gene calls are TRBV28 and TRBJ2-7; TCRdb reports TRBD2, a call that lacks DNA to check it against. CDR3 length: 16 amino acids. The germline CDR1 and CDR2 sequences are MDHEN and SYDVKM. This chain's CDR3 is CASSSGTSGRSYEQYF.

This chain connects TRBV7-9 to TRBJ1-2; TCRdb reports TRBD1, a call that lacks DNA to check it against. The germline gives CDR1 SEHNR, CDR2 FQNEAQ (reference sequence). The CDR3 spans 15 residues. The CDR3: CASSFEGGTNYGYTF.

V and J are TRBV9 and TRBJ2-7; the D gene TCRdb calls, TRBD2, cannot be checked with no DNA. The CDR3 has 16 amino acids. Germline V gene lookup returns CDR1 SGDLS and CDR2 YYNGEE. CDR3 region: CASSVEGAGWTYEQYF.

The chain couples TRBV28 to TRBJ1-3. This CDR3 is built from 15 residues. Germline V lookup: CDR1 MDHEN, CDR2 SYDVKM. CDR3 amino acids: CASSLVRGSGNTIYF.

The rearrangement joins TRBV6-2 or TRBV6-3 to TRBJ2-5; with no DNA, the TCRdb D assignment of TRBD2 cannot be verified. Germline V gene data show CDR1 as MNHEY and CDR2 as SVGEGT. The CDR3 extends over 15 amino acids. The chain's CDR3 is CASSLEREDQETQYF.

CDR3 protein: CASSPGGVRGETQYF. The V call is TRBV13, the J call TRBJ2-5; TCRdb calls TRBD1, which cannot be checked without DNA. The germline V gene encodes CDR1 PRHDT and CDR2 FYEKMQ (reference sequence). The CDR3 has 15 amino acids.

J is TRBJ2-1 and V is TRBV20-1; without DNA, the TCRdb call of TRBD2 cannot be checked. This CDR3 spans 13 amino acids. From germline, CDR1 is DFQATT and CDR2 SNEGSKA (reference sequence). The CDR3 reads CSARSGRTFEQFF.

The chain carries TRBV30 and TRBJ1-5. CDR3 length: 14 amino acids. CDR1 is GTSNPN, CDR2 SVGIG, per germline (reference sequence). CDR3 residues: CAWSTGGLDRPQHF.

The V and J genes are TRBV19 and TRBJ1-5. CDR3 length: 14 residues. CDR1 and CDR2 from the germline V gene are LNHDA and SQIVND (reference sequence). CDR3 in amino acids: CASSPRTADQPQHF.

The chain is built from TRBV3-1 and TRBJ2-7. CDR1 LGHDT and CDR2 YNNKEL come from the germline V gene (reference sequence). This CDR3 has 12 amino acids. The CDR3 is CASSQDASEQYF.

This sequence joins TRBV29-1 and TRBJ1-1; the TRBD1 assignment by TCRdb is unverifiable without DNA. The germline CDR1 and CDR2 sequences are SQVTM and ANQGSEA. The CDR3 has 12 residues. The CDR3 sequence: CSVVQLQGEAFF.

The chain combines TRBV7-9 with TRBJ2-1; the TCRdb call, TRBD1, lacks DNA for checking. Germline lookup yields CDR1 SEHNR and CDR2 FQNEAQ (reference sequence). The CDR3 runs 15 residues. The CDR3 protein is CASSLQTPSYNEQFF.

The chain couples TRBV4-1 to TRBJ2-7. The CDR3 loop spans 15 amino acids. CDR1 and CDR2 from the germline V gene are MGHRA and YSYEKL. This chain's CDR3 is CASSQVDDPRYEQYF.

V usage is TRBV5-4 and J usage is TRBJ2-5. This CDR3 spans 14 amino acids. CDR1 is SGHNT and CDR2 is YYREEE in the germline V gene (reference sequence). CDR3 region: CASRSALAQETQYF.

The V gene is TRBV7-9, the J gene TRBJ2-1; TCRdb indicates TRBD2, and absent DNA this call remains unverified. This CDR3 has 12 amino acids. Germline V gives CDR1 SEHNR, CDR2 FQNEAQ (reference sequence). This CDR3 reads CASSLGENEQFF.

The rearrangement uses TRBV12-3 or TRBV12-4 and TRBJ2-2; with no DNA, the TCRdb D assignment of TRBD1 cannot be verified. The CDR3 totals 15 residues. The CDR3 reads CASSLNQGNTGELFF.

V is TRBV19 and J is TRBJ2-1; TCRdb's D call of TRBD2 is untestable without DNA. This CDR3 has 15 amino acids. Germline values: CDR1 LNHDA, CDR2 SQIVND (reference sequence). CDR3 loop: CASSILAGAANEQFF.

The gene calls are TRBV29-1 and TRBJ2-7; TCRdb returns TRBD2, unconfirmable since there is no DNA. The CDR3 has 16 residues. Germline-derived CDR1 and CDR2 are SQVTM and ANQGSEA. Here the CDR3 reads CSVSGLAGSRSYEQYF.

V usage is TRBV12-3 or TRBV12-4 and J usage is TRBJ1-1. This CDR3 is 14 amino acids long. The CDR3 here is CASSFGDMNTEAFF.

This CDR3 reads CASSDSGKVYIEQFF. This chain joins TRBV4-1 and TRBJ2-1; TCRdb designates TRBD2, a call that cannot be tested without DNA. Germline V CDR1 and CDR2: MGHRA, YSYEKL. The CDR3 loop spans 15 amino acids.

The chain recombines TRBV15 with TRBJ2-3; there is no DNA to check the TCRdb D call of TRBD2. The V gene's germline CDR1 is LNHNV and CDR2 YYDKDF (reference sequence). This CDR3 has 17 residues. The CDR3 protein is CATSREGLAGVTDTQYF.

The CDR3 sequence is CASSQDTGPYYEQYF. The chain employs TRBV4-2 and TRBJ2-7; with no DNA, the TCRdb D assignment of TRBD1 cannot be verified. The CDR3 runs to 15 residues. Germline V CDR1 and CDR2: LGHNA, YNFKEQ.